This T cell receptor (beta chain) emerged from a study of T-cell reconstitution after alpha-beta-depleted transplantation in children. Study conclusions and caveats: After transplant, high TCRbeta diversity at day 60 in some patients arose from surviving recipient T cells and thymic progenitors. Roughly two months post-transplant, alpha-beta T cells reportedly originated from several hundred graft clones that had expanded. From newly produced T cells came most of the T-cell counts and diversity one year after transplant.

Germline-derived CDR1 and CDR2 are SGHVS and FQNEAQ. The V end was cut by 0 bases, the J end by 5 bases, with 10 bases between. The CDR3 spans 14 residues. Preparation of the TCRbeta library was carried out with unique molecular identifiers. TCRdb re-called the PCR reads with MiXCR, one entry per CDR3 protein. This sample yields hundreds of thousands of distinct CDR3 sequences, of which about 16% are seen a single time; 5% belongs to the top ten. A note on this clonotype: What it binds is not known.

The starting material was PBMCs, mostly from graft donor cells, obtained 360 days after TCRalphabeta/CD19-depleted stem cell transplant. V usage is TRBV7-8 and J usage is TRBJ1-2; D remains unclear. The sequence came from a male patient younger than 18 who had a stem cell transplant for acute lymphoblastic leukemia, so the T cells may come from the graft donor. The CDR3 sequence is CASSLAPQPYGYTF. The CDR3 coding sequence is TGTGCCAGCAGCTTAGCGCCACAGCCTTATGGCTACACCTTC.